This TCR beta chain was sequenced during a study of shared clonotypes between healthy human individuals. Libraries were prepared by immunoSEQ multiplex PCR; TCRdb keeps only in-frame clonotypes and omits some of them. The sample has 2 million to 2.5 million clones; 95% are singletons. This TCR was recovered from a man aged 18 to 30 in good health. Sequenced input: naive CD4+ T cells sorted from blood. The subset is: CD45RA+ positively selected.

CDR3 coding DNA: TGCGCCAGCAGCTTATCGGACTATTTAGATACGCAGTATTTT. Amino acids: CASSLSDYLDTQYF. The chain employs TRBV5-1 and TRBJ2-3; possible D gene TRBD2, 6 bases. V lost 2 bases to trimming and J lost 5 bases, with 12 bases between them. CDR1 is SGHRS and CDR2 is YFSETQ in the germline V gene. The CDR3 length is 14 residues.